A single T cell receptor beta chain is shown here with its context. The antigen is undetermined. This specimen comes from a study of cytomegalovirus exposure and HLA in healthy donors. Study-level points and caveats: Most TCR sequences proved rare, with some public TCRs found in many donors. The study put around 180 TCR beta chains on its list as cytomegalovirus-associated. Three chains tied to CMV proved CMV antigen-specific in vitro. The tendency of first-cohort TCR clusters to co-occur in the 90 to 150 validation repertoires was the finding of a later analysis.

Deletions cut 3 bases from V and 4 bases from J, with 15 bases between. The CDR3 contains 15 residues. Germline values: CDR1 LNHDA, CDR2 SQIVND (reference sequence). Here immunoSEQ multiplex PCR was the method, and the copy in TCRdb shows in-frame clones only, minus some. The sample gives about 68,000 clones, over 95% of which show up once; about 2.4% is in the top ten. The sequenced sample consisted of PBMCs. V and J are TRBV19 and TRBJ2-5, with a weak D call TRBD2 (7 bases). This receptor was taken from a man aged 18 to 29 in good health and CMV-seronegative. The CDR3, as DNA: TGTGCCAGTAGTATTGCGGCGGGGGCTGGAGAGACCCAGTACTTC. Encoded protein: CASSIAAGAGETQYF.